This T cell receptor beta chain stems from a study of early T cells in non-severe SARS-CoV-2 infection. Each CDR3 protein is one row after TCRdb ran MiXCR on the 5' RACE reads. The data show fewer than 75,000 distinct CDR3 sequences, with about 17% seen just once and under 9% held by the top ten. The CDR3 is made up of 16 amino acids. CDR1 is SGHTA, CDR2 FQGNSA, per germline. Trimming shortened V by 6 bases and J by 5 bases, and 22 bases separated the two germline ends. The sequence came from an adult who was a healthcare worker with PCR-confirmed SARS-CoV-2 infection or an uninfected control (not recorded which). The sample here was whole blood, taken at baseline. The J gene is TRBJ1-2, the V gene TRBV7-2; a possible D gene is TRBD1 (5 bases). The CDR3 sequence: CASRSGGGVSPYGYTF. CDR3 bases: TGTGCCAGCAGATCTGGAGGAGGGGTCTCCCCTTATGGCTACACCTTC. The full variable domain, rest sourced from reference TRBV7-2 and TRBJ1-2, is GAGVSQSPSNKVTEKGKDVELRCDPISGHTALYWYRQSLGQGLEFLIYFQGNSAPDKSGLPSDRFSAERTGGSVSTLTIQRTQQEDSAVYLCASRSGGGVSPYGYTFGSGTRLTVV.